Given below is one T cell receptor (beta chain) in context. Antigen specificity is unknown. Healthy adults negative for HIV, lacking recent acute infections or vaccinations, served as donors. The investigators split CD4+ cells into a CD45RA+ naive subset and a CD45RA-negative memory subset. The sample is drawn from a study of shared clonotypes between healthy human individuals. Findings and caveats of the study: Across subsets, estimated richness was generally greater for naive than for memory populations.

V lost 3 bases to trimming and J lost 4 bases, with 13 bases between them. This CDR3 is 14 amino acids long. The germline CDR1 and CDR2 sequences are SGDLS and YYNGEE. Sequenced by immunoSEQ multiplex PCR; TCRdb stores in-frame clones only, minus some. The data contain about 1.5 million clones, approximately 98% of them singletons. This TCR derives from a man aged 25 to 45 in good health. The chain uses TRBV9 and TRBJ1-2, with a weak D call TRBD1 (5 bases). Sequences were obtained from naive CD4+ T cells sorted from blood. The subset here: CD45RA+ positively selected. The CDR3 sequence: CASSASGLSYGYTF. For the CDR3, the DNA is TGTGCCAGCAGCGCCTCGGGGCTGTCCTATGGCTACACCTTC.